This entry concerns a single T cell receptor beta chain. Antigen: not known. PBMCs numbering at least 7 million were isolated per sample. These data come from a study of blood T cells in healthy people across ages. Whole-study results and caveats: More naive CD4+ cells and higher diversity marked long-lived donors relative to aged donors.

A sample-barcoded 5' primer and a J-beta primer mix were used in a second PCR of about 7 to 12 cycles. TCRdb fed the 5' RACE reads into MiXCR, producing one record per CDR3 protein. The sample holds 1.6 million or so distinct CDR3 sequences, roughly 32% seen once. The source material was blood. The origin of this receptor is a woman in her thirties in good health.

CDR3 sequence: CASSATSGRAPHEQFF. CDR3 in DNA: TGTGCCAGCAGCGCGACTAGCGGGAGGGCCCCGCATGAGCAGTTCTTC. The J gene is TRBJ2-1, the V gene TRBV7-9; 14 bases agree with TRBD2. The CDR3 spans 16 residues. Trimming at V came to 5 bases and at J to 8 bases, leaving 8 bases not matched to a gene. The germline CDR1 and CDR2 sequences are SEHNR and FQNEAQ (reference sequence).